This T cell receptor (beta chain) originates from a study of a mutant IDH1 vaccine in newly diagnosed glioma. About the study: Across weeks 1, 3, 5, 7, 11, 15, 19 and 23, patients received a vaccination each time, eight in all. Patients received vaccination from 4-6 weeks after radiotherapy alone, or with temozolomide cycles. Previous treatment comprised radiotherapy, temozolomide, or both, mostly both.

Some clones are missing from TCRdb's copy, which holds only in-frame ones; the method was immunoSEQ multiplex PCR. The profile covers roughly 120,000 clones, with 90% appearing a single time and roughly 0.62% taken by the ten largest. V lost 4 bases to trimming and J lost 1 base; unmatched junction nucleotides: 4. The CDR3 length is 15 residues. The time point denotes: week 11, during vaccination. Every single dose of the vaccine, 300 ug of mutant IDH1 20-mer peptide, came with topical imiquimod. With regard to this clone: Its antigen is unidentified.

The sequences come from PBMCs, collected from a glioma patient whose treatment included an IDH1 peptide vaccine. The receptor's source is a woman aged 45 to 65 with glioma. The gene calls are TRBV5-3 and TRBJ2-3; TRBD1 agrees at 9 bases. TRBV5-3 falls under the ORF class, with uncertain function. CDR3 sequence (DNA): TGTGCCAGAAGCGGGCGGACAGGGGGCACAGATACGCAGTATTTT. Protein sequence: CARSGRTGGTDTQYF.